This TCR beta chain was documented in a study of cytomegalovirus exposure and HLA in healthy donors. In the study overall: An early data release held 80 million or so unique TCRs from HLA-typed donors. Overall study findings and caveats: Common viral pathogens (according to a later analysis) appeared linked to several of the most significant clusters.

Primers: 60 Vbeta forward and 13 Jbeta reverse. Assay used: immunoSEQ multiplex PCR; TCRdb lists only in-frame clones, some missing. The sample lists fewer than 100,000 clones, less than 10% occurring once. The CDR3 runs to 15 residues. V shed 2 bases and J shed 8 bases, with 15 bases lying between them. CDR1 is MNHEY and CDR2 is SMNVEV in the germline V gene (reference sequence). Note on this clone: Its antigen is as yet unknown.

V gene TRBV27 combines with J gene TRBJ1-4, with D uncertain. The receptor comes from a man aged 50 to 59 in good health and CMV-seronegative. The sequencing sample was made of PBMCs. The CDR3: CASSLIPQKREKLFF. In DNA, the CDR3 is TGTGCCAGCAGTTTAATTCCGCAAAAGCGGGAAAAACTGTTTTTT.